This T cell receptor beta chain stems from a study of T cell responses to AZD1222 COVID-19 vaccine. Whole-study findings and limits: The donor group comprised mostly white British people and more females; the analysis possibly underestimated clonal diversity. Vaccine-associated CD4 TCRs ranged over spike, dominating at 160-218 and 743-854.

Second-dose groups at about 4 or about 12 weeks were pooled. Assay used: immunoSEQ multiplex PCR; TCRdb lists only in-frame clones, some missing. The sample has some 110,000 clones, roughly 86% seen once. About this clone: The antigen remains unidentified.

Specimen: peripheral blood, collected 28 days after the second AZD1222 dose. The sequence was collected from an adult who received the AZD1222 COVID-19 vaccine.

The CDR3 nucleotides are TGTGCCAGCAGCCTTAGCGGGACGAGCTCCTACGAGCAGTACTTC. Translation gives CASSLSGTSSYEQYF. The chain is built from TRBV5-5 and TRBJ2-7, with 8 nucleotides matching TRBD2. V was pared by 4 bases and J by 0 bases, with 6 bases of the junction left unmatched. Germline V CDR1 and CDR2: SGHKS, YYEKEE (reference sequence). The length of the CDR3 is 15 residues.